This TCR beta chain was identified in a study of T-cell memory formation after mild COVID-19. The wider study: In these data, TCR clusters were largely donor specific. Findings of the study overall: For second-wave clones that peaked at day 37, SARS-CoV-2 specificity went unverified.

Constant-segment-primed 5'RACE gave TCR alpha and TCR beta cDNA libraries with sample barcodes and UMIs. TCRdb reprocessed the 5' RACE reads with MiXCR, giving one entry per CDR3 protein. The sample has about 430,000 distinct CDR3 sequences; approximately 19% are singletons. Germline V lookup: CDR1 SGDLS, CDR2 YYNGEE. V was cut by 7 bases and J by 10 bases, with 15 bases left in between. The CDR3 is 12 residues long. This clonotype was observed a few times. Its antigen is still unknown. The chain joins TRBV9 to TRBJ2-1; D might be TRBD1 (5 bases). The TCR originated in a man aged 18 to 35 who had mild COVID-19 (a few samples of this study predate the infection). Cell type and time point are not known. Specimen: PBMCs or a T cell subset sorted from them (not recorded which). CDR3 nucleotides: TGTGCCAGCGGATGGGCGCCAGGGGAGCAGTTCTTC. Translating gives CASGWAPGEQFF.